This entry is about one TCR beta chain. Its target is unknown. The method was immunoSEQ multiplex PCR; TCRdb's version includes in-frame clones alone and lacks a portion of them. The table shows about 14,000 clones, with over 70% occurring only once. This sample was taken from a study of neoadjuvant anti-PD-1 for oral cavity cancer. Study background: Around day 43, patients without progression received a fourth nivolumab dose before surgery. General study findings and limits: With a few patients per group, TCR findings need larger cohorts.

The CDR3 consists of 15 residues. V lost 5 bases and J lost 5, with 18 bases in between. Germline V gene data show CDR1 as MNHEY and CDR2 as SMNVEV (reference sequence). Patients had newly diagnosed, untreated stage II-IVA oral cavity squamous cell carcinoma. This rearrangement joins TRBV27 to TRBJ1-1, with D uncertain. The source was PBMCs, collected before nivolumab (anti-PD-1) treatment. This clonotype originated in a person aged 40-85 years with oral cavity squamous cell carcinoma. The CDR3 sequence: CASSRVPIRRTEAFF. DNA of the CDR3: TGTGCCAGCAGTCGAGTACCGATAAGGAGGACTGAAGCTTTCTTT.